This T cell receptor (beta chain) emerged from a study of T cell responses to AZD1222 COVID-19 vaccine (dated by TCRdb to about 2021). Some background on the complete study: AZD1222 recipients given second doses at about 4 weeks or at about 12 weeks were pooled, since spike-specific TCR depth and breadth were not found to differ between the two schedules. A total of 233 trial participants underwent TCR sequencing, of whom 207 received two doses of AZD1222 and some 25 received two doses of the MenACWY control vaccine. Trial participants were enrolled by age into subgroups of 18-55, 56-69 and 70-plus years, and around 140, 26 and 57 TCR-sequenced participants, respectively, were included in these subgroups. The investigation overall reported the following: Nearly half of unique spike-specific TCRs reportedly recognized epitopes outside regions mutated in the B.1.351 and B.1.1.7 variants. In the small 56-69-year group, the increase in depth fell short of significance, most likely because of low power. A significant rise in spike-specific TCR breadth and depth was observed after two AZD1222 doses relative to day 0 and relative to MenACWY recipients. CD4 TCRs associated with the vaccine covered the entire spike protein, and the dominant responses were in regions 160-218 and 743-854. Participants were mostly white British, with more females than males. The authors suggested clonal diversity may have been underestimated. Conclusions about previously exposed vaccinees were limited because only five to seven AZD1222 recipients were SARS-CoV-2 seropositive at baseline. Because no samples from the day 14 peak response were available, repertoires could be characterized only after the peak T cell response.

The CDR3 regions of human TCRbeta chains were analyzed by immunosequencing. Regarding the original processing steps: TCRs in the repertoires were matched against a reference library of SARS-CoV-2-specific TCRs that had been generated with the MIRA antigen-specificity platform. Breadth was defined as the fraction of unique TCRs that were SARS-CoV-2-associated, and depth was defined as the fraction of total T cells that were SARS-CoV-2-associated. Using the MIRA data, every spike-specific TCR was mapped to the spike region that the TCR reacted to and assigned to either a CD4 or a CD8 class. Log10-transformed breadth and depth values were compared by one-way ANOVA with Sidak's multiple comparisons tests. In TCRdb, the immuneACCESS table is reduced to in-frame sequences with V and J assigned. These tables do not hold every clone; where another copy was compared, an unresolved V gene accounts for under half, and the others remain unexplained. V and J calls plus clone size are reproduced from that table; the DNA served to infer D and trimming. The sample includes 180,000 or so clones, with about 90% observed a single time. The ten biggest clones cover roughly 8% of the sample.

V drops 2 bases and J drops 3 bases, leaving 11 bases in between. Per the germline V gene, SGHAT is the CDR1 and FQNNGV is the CDR2. From cysteine to phenylalanine, the CDR3 is 14 amino acids long. Only the CDR3 part of the read is kept: 42 bases, read in frame from the first base. According to the study, the label for this sample's time point signals: baseline before first vaccination. The vaccinee samples were drawn from two UK trials, COV001 and COV002, one of which was a single-blind randomized controlled phase 2/3 trial testing AZD1222 (ChAdOx1 nCoV-19) in healthy adults. For TCRbeta chain sequencing, PBMC samples from trial participants were taken at day 0 and at day 28 after the second dose. About this clone itself: Its antigen specificity is not known. Base-call qualities are not available, and no considerably larger clone is one nucleotide away.

The sequence joins TRBV11-2 to TRBJ2-7; the D gene remains uncertain. The TCR sequence derives from an adult in good health. This specimen consisted of peripheral blood, obtained on day 0 of AZD1222 vaccination. The base sequence is TGTGCCAGCAGCTTATCCGGTGTTGACTACGAGCAGTACTTC. It translates as CASSLSGVDYEQYF.